One sample yielded the 8 T cell receptor beta chains listed below, sequenced in a study of blood T cell repertoires in COVID-19. Here immunoSEQ multiplex PCR was the method, and the copy in TCRdb shows in-frame clones only, minus some. The data show fewer than 200,000 clones, 84% seen once. Material for sequencing was peripheral blood. These receptors originate from a man aged 40-55 years who had recovered from COVID-19.

The V gene is TRBV5-4, the J gene TRBJ2-1, with 7 bases identical to TRBD2. Germline CDR1 reads SGHNT; CDR2 reads YYREEE (reference sequence). The CDR3 sequence is 15 residues long. V trimming: 3 bases; J trimming: 1 base; junction bases outside the gene matches: 4. CDR3 nucleotide sequence: TGTGCCAGCAGCTCGAACGGGAGGTCCTACAATGAGCAGTTCTTC. Translating it yields CASSSNGRSYNEQFF.

CDR3 amino acids: CATSDLRDIGTDTQYF. For the CDR3, the DNA is TGTGCCACCAGTGATTTGCGAGACATCGGCACAGATACGCAGTATTTT. The V call is TRBV24-1, the J call TRBJ2-3, with D unresolved. The length of the CDR3 is 16 residues. Germline V gives CDR1 KGHDR, CDR2 SFDVKD. Trimming took off 0 bases at V and 1 base at J, with 10 bases between the two ends.

The chain uses TRBV6-6 and TRBJ2-3; 12 bases agree with TRBD2. V shed 4 bases and J 3 bases; nucleotides not matched to a gene: 2. The CDR3 sequence is 15 residues long. The germline gives CDR1 MNHNY, CDR2 SVGAGI (reference sequence). The CDR3 sequence: CASSWTSGETDTQYF. CDR3 nucleotide sequence: TGTGCCAGCAGTTGGACTAGCGGGGAAACAGATACGCAGTATTTT.

V is TRBV4-1 and J is TRBJ2-3; 8 nucleotides align to TRBD1. The junction had 7 bases not matched to a gene; V was cut back by 0 bases and J by 5 bases. The CDR3 totals 16 residues. The germline CDR1 and CDR2 sequences are MGHRA and YSYEKL. CDR3 in amino acids: CASSQDRTGRVDTQYF. The CDR3 nucleotides read TGCGCCAGCAGCCAAGATAGGACAGGGCGGGTAGATACGCAGTATTTT.

The rearrangement joins TRBV9 to TRBJ1-3; D is unresolved. The CDR3 loop spans 14 amino acids. From germline, CDR1 is SGDLS and CDR2 YYNGEE. Trimming took 0 bases from V and 2 from J, leaving 6 bases between them. Here the CDR3 DNA reads TGTGCCAGCAGCGTAGATGCAGCTGGAAACACCATATATTTT. This encodes CASSVDAAGNTIYF.

This clone was counted a few times. This chain connects TRBV29-1 to TRBJ1-1, with 7 bases aligning to TRBD1. CDR3 length: 12 amino acids. V dropped 4 bases and J dropped 6; count of bases not matched to a gene: 5. Germline CDR1 SQVTM, CDR2 ANQGSEA. CDR3: CSVVGQSPEAFF. CDR3 nucleotide sequence: TGCAGCGTTGTGGGACAGTCTCCTGAAGCTTTCTTT.

The J gene is TRBJ1-5, the V gene TRBV27; 7 bases fit TRBD1. CDR1 is MNHEY and CDR2 is SMNVEV in the germline V gene (reference sequence). This CDR3 comprises 14 residues. The trim removed 8 bases at V and 1 base at J, leaving 5 bases unmatched. CDR3 sequence reads: CASANRGSNQPQHF. As DNA, the CDR3 is TGTGCCAGCGCAAACAGGGGCAGCAATCAGCCCCAGCATTTT.

V gene TRBV11-2 combines with J gene TRBJ2-2; D remains ambiguous. CDR1 and CDR2 from the germline V gene are SGHAT and FQNNGV. This CDR3 comprises 12 residues. Trimming removed 3 bases at V and 7 bases at J, with 6 bases between. This CDR3 reads CASSFGVGELFF. Written as DNA, the CDR3 is TGTGCCAGCAGCTTCGGAGTCGGGGAGCTGTTTTTT.